The 8 T cell receptor beta chains below were found in one sample sequenced in a study of T cell responses to AZD1222 COVID-19 vaccine. Assay used: immunoSEQ multiplex PCR; TCRdb lists only in-frame clones, some missing. The table lists approximately 100,000 clones, approximately 90% of them singletons. This specimen consisted of peripheral blood, obtained on day 0 of AZD1222 vaccination. All receptors come from an adult in good health.

This chain joins TRBV20-1 and TRBJ2-5, with TRBD1 matching over 9 bases. Germline CDR1 and CDR2: DFQATT and SNEGSKA (reference sequence). The CDR3 spans 16 residues. The trim removed 3 bases at V and 5 bases at J, leaving 13 bases unmatched. The DNA of the CDR3 is TGCAGTGCTAGTGAACCGGGGACAGGGTCCCGGGAGACCCAGTACTTC. It encodes CSASEPGTGSRETQYF.

The chain recombines TRBV6-4 with TRBJ1-5, with D hard to call. Trimming left V 6 bases short and J 3 bases short, with 18 bases between. The CDR3 has 16 amino acids. Germline loops: CDR1 MRHNA, CDR2 SNTAGT. The CDR3 sequence: CASRDPLWRVNQPQHF. CDR3 nucleotides: TGTGCCAGCAGGGACCCACTCTGGAGGGTCAATCAGCCCCAGCATTTT.

The V gene is TRBV5-1, the J gene TRBJ2-1; no firm D call. The CDR3 spans 12 residues. Per germline, CDR1 SGHRS and CDR2 YFSETQ. The V and J ends lost 4 bases and 7 bases respectively, with 9 bases between them. CDR3 bases: TGCGCCAGCAGCGAGGAGAGGAATGAGCAGTTCTTC. As protein: CASSEERNEQFF.

This clone was observed once. V usage is TRBV5-1 and J usage is TRBJ2-1; D remains unclear. The V gene lost 2 bases and the J gene lost 0 bases, with 12 bases spanning the gap. This CDR3 has 16 amino acids. Per germline, CDR1 SGHRS and CDR2 YFSETQ. For the CDR3, the DNA is TGCGCCAGCAGCTTCATGGTGGGAAGCTCCTACAATGAGCAGTTCTTC. Protein product: CASSFMVGSSYNEQFF.

V usage is TRBV19 and J usage is TRBJ1-1, with 7 bases identical to TRBD1. V gave up 4 bases and J gave up 2 bases; unmatched junction bases: 10. The length of the CDR3 is 16 residues. The germline V gene encodes CDR1 LNHDA and CDR2 SQIVND (reference sequence). CDR3 in amino acids: CASSTLDRVFNTEAFF. The CDR3 coding sequence is TGTGCCAGTAGTACGCTCGACAGGGTATTTAACACTGAAGCTTTCTTT.

V usage is TRBV9 and J usage is TRBJ1-1, with TRBD1 as a possible D gene (6 bases). This CDR3 comprises 15 residues. Germline V gene data show CDR1 as SGDLS and CDR2 as YYNGEE. Trimming took 1 base from V and 5 from J, leaving 15 bases between them. This CDR3 is CASSVTPGGMTEAFF. In DNA form, the CDR3 reads TGTGCCAGCAGCGTAACACCCGGGGGCATGACTGAAGCTTTCTTT.

This clone was seen a handful of times. In the same sample, other DNA sequences code for this CDR3. The CDR3 sequence is CASSPGGNSPLHF. The DNA of the CDR3 is TGTGCCAGCAGTCCAGGGGGTAATTCACCCCTCCACTTT. The chain uses TRBV6-4 and TRBJ1-6; 7 bases are shared with TRBD1. Germline V lookup: CDR1 MRHNA, CDR2 SNTAGT. CDR3 length: 13 amino acids. The junction had 1 base not matched to a gene; V was cut back by 5 bases and J by 6 bases.

The chain joins TRBV24-1 to TRBJ2-3; 9 nucleotides line up with TRBD2. Germline CDR1 reads KGHDR; CDR2 reads SFDVKD. V lost 5 bases, J lost 5 bases, and 10 bases stayed unmatched. The CDR3 sequence is 16 residues long. The CDR3 here is CATSAPTSGELDTQYF. CDR3 bases: TGTGCCACCAGTGCCCCGACTAGCGGCGAGTTAGATACGCAGTATTTT.